The 2 T cell receptor beta chains given below trace back to one sample, sequenced in a study of siplizumab effects on memory and regulatory T cells (dated by TCRdb to between 2018 and 2021). Library preparation employed the immunoSEQ multiplex PCR assay. In its TCRdb copy, this immuneACCESS table keeps in-frame sequences only and misses some clones. Where compared with another copy, unresolved V genes explain less than half of these, and the others have no known cause. The table for this sample lists roughly 100,000 clones; over 85% of them were counted only once. Over 5.5% of the sample comes from the top ten. The sequenced material came from CD8+ T cells sorted from blood. These receptors were collected from a human donor in good health.

This chain uses TRBV27 with TRBJ1-6; TRBD1 is a possible D gene (5 bases). Germline V gene sequence: CDR1 MNHEY, CDR2 SMNVEV (reference sequence). V was clipped by 1 base and J by 8 bases, with 12 bases between them. The CDR3 covers 15 residues. In nucleotides, the CDR3 is TGTGCCAGCAGTTTATGGGGCAAAGAAGATTCACCCCTCCACTTT. Its protein is CASSLWGKEDSPLHF.

This chain uses TRBV27 with TRBJ2-3; D gene ambiguous. This CDR3 spans 16 amino acids. The germline V gene has CDR1 MNHEY and CDR2 SMNVEV (reference sequence). Trimming removed 4 bases from V and 9 bases from J, with 23 bases in between. The CDR3 DNA reads as TGTGCCAGCAGTTCCCCCGCCCGGGCCTGGGGTGAAACGCAGTATTTT. This encodes CASSSPARAWGETQYF.